The source of this T cell receptor (beta chain) is a study of CD8+CD57+ T cells in acquired aplastic anemia. For the study at large: Sorted CD4+ and CD8+ cells yielded DNA averaging around 3.5 ug.

CDR3 and TCR beta VDJ profiling relied on a genomic DNA template. TCRdb re-analysed the reads in MiXCR, keeping a single row per CDR3 protein. The table lists roughly 420,000 distinct CDR3 sequences, roughly 68% of them singletons. The germline gives CDR1 SGHVS, CDR2 FQNEAQ. This CDR3 region has 16 residues. V lost 2 bases to trimming and J lost 8 bases, with 22 bases between them. The sequenced material came from sorted CD4+, CD8+, or CD8+CD57+ T cells (not recorded which) from PBMCs. The genes are TRBV7-8 and TRBJ2-7, with D perhaps TRBD1 or TRBD2 (6 bases each). This TCR was sampled from a human donor in good health, serving as a control. The CDR3 coding sequence is TGTGCCAGCAGCTTACCCCGGGACGGGGGCCCCGAGCAGCAGTACTTC. It specifies CASSLPRDGGPEQQYF.